This T cell receptor beta chain was profiled in a study of control samples from healthy donors and cancer patients (dated by TCRdb to the early 2020s). The V end loses 4 bases and the J end loses 1 base, and a stretch of 9 bases separates them. The CDR3 starts with the cysteine, ends with the phenylalanine, and has 13 residues. The entry retains the CDR3 DNA only, 39 bases that are in frame from base 1. For CDR1 and CDR2, the germline V gene lists SGHRS and YFSETQ. As to this clone: Its recognized antigen is unknown. No much larger clone exists at a distance of one base, and base qualities are not known.

Library construction relied on the immunoSEQ multiplex PCR assay. The table was pulled from immuneACCESS by TCRdb, which kept in-frame rearrangements only. Such tables lose some clones; where checked, under half of the loss comes from unresolved V genes, and the rest has no known cause. This sample holds some 130,000 clones; around 90% were observed only once. Around 5.8% of the sample comes from the top ten. Sample: blood. The sequence was collected from a man younger than 35 in good health. Recombination connected TRBV5-1 to TRBJ2-7; perhaps TRBD2 is the D gene, with 6 bases matching. The CDR3 region: CASSPGLSYEQYF. The nucleotide sequence is TGCGCCAGCAGCCCGGGACTTTCCTACGAGCAGTACTTC.